This T cell receptor beta chain is drawn from a study of blood T cell repertoires in COVID-19. Study in general: Specimens from acute and convalescent COVID-19 originated in the United States, Italy and Spain.

TCRdb keeps only in-frame clones here, not all; method: immunoSEQ multiplex PCR. Found here are about 270,000 clones, about nine tenths of them singletons; the top ten hold approximately 2.5%. This CDR3 region has 15 residues. Trimming at V came to 0 bases and at J to 6 bases, leaving 3 bases not matched to a gene. CDR1 and CDR2 from the germline V gene are SGHNT and YYREEE (reference sequence). The origin of this receptor is a person under 35 with COVID-19, enrolled during active disease. Specimen: peripheral blood. The rearrangement links TRBV5-4 to TRBJ1-6; TRBD1 aligns across 7 bases. This chain's CDR3 is CASSLAQGSNSPLHF. The CDR3 DNA is TGTGCCAGCAGCTTGGCACAGGGGAGTAATTCACCCCTCCACTTT.